The 12 T cell receptor beta chains below come from one sample, sequenced in a study of cytomegalovirus exposure and HLA in healthy donors (dated by TCRdb to the late 2010s). Receptor libraries were prepared by the immunoSEQ multiplex PCR assay. For the multiplex PCR, a mixture combining 60 forward primers for TCR Vbeta segments and 13 reverse primers for TCR Jbeta segments was used. In TCRdb, the immuneACCESS table is reduced to in-frame sequences with V and J assigned. These tables do not hold every clone; where another copy was compared, an unresolved V gene accounts for under half, and the others remain unexplained. The sample includes about 130,000 clones, with 70% to 85% observed a single time. Clones ranked in the top ten supply over 2.5% of the sample. Source material: PBMCs. The receptors derive from a woman between 45 and 60 years old in good health and CMV-seronegative.

The chain links TRBV29-1 to TRBJ1-1; D is ambiguous. The CDR3 is 13 residues long. The germline V and J ends were trimmed by 4 bases and 2 bases, with 11 bases remaining between them. Germline assignment: CDR1 SQVTM and CDR2 ANQGSEA. The CDR3 DNA follows: TGCAGCGTTGCCGGCAGACTAAACACTGAAGCTTTCTTT. Translating gives CSVAGRLNTEAFF.

This chain joins TRBV5-4 and TRBJ2-3, with 9 bases identical to TRBD2. This CDR3 has 20 residues. V trimming: 2 bases; J trimming: 0 bases; junction bases outside the gene matches: 16. The germline V gene encodes CDR1 SGHNT and CDR2 YYREEE (reference sequence). CDR3 region: CASSFPGSSLAGPSTDTQYF. The CDR3 DNA follows: TGTGCCAGCAGCTTTCCGGGCAGTTCACTAGCGGGCCCTAGCACAGATACGCAGTATTTT.

The rearrangement uses TRBV5-6 and TRBJ2-3; 8 bases are shared with TRBD2. V trimming: 2 bases; J trimming: 7 bases; junction bases outside the gene matches: 6. This CDR3 is built from 14 residues. Germline V lookup: CDR1 SGHDT, CDR2 YYEEEE. For the CDR3, the DNA is TGTGCCAGCAGCTTAGCGGGAGCGGCGAATACGCAGTATTTT. This codes for CASSLAGAANTQYF.

The V and J genes are TRBV11-2 and TRBJ2-7; 7 nucleotides line up with TRBD2. Germline V gene lookup returns CDR1 SGHAT and CDR2 FQNNGV. The CDR3 spans 16 residues. V gave up 5 bases and J gave up 1 base; unmatched junction bases: 11. The CDR3 DNA sequence: TGTGCCAGCAGCCTGGAATGGCAGGGAGGGTCCTACGAGCAGTACTTC. Amino acids: CASSLEWQGGSYEQYF.

The genes are TRBV20-1 and TRBJ2-1; 8 positions match TRBD1. The CDR3 is 11 amino acids. The V and J ends lost 6 bases and 9 bases, in that order; junction bases with no gene match: 4. Germline V gene sequence: CDR1 DFQATT, CDR2 SNEGSKA (reference sequence). This CDR3 reads CSARTGLEQFF. The CDR3 nucleotides are TGCAGTGCCAGGACAGGGCTTGAGCAGTTCTTC.

The rearrangement joins TRBV9 to TRBJ2-4; D ambiguous. Germline assignment: CDR1 SGDLS and CDR2 YYNGEE. The CDR3 totals 14 residues. The V gene lost 1 base and the J gene lost 9 bases, with 14 bases spanning the gap. This CDR3 is CASSVTVTLGIQYF. In nucleotides, the CDR3 is TGTGCCAGCAGCGTAACCGTGACTCTCGGCATTCAGTACTTC.

This sequence joins TRBV11-3 and TRBJ2-1, with TRBD2 matching over 10 bases. Germline lookup yields CDR1 SGHNT and CDR2 YENEEA. Losses at the gene ends were 5 bases for V and 15 bases for J; bases not matched to a gene: 7. This CDR3 comprises 12 residues. Here the CDR3 reads CASSPAGGPPFF. Here the CDR3 DNA reads TGTGCCAGCAGCCCAGCGGGAGGGCCTCCGTTCTTC.

The chain joins TRBV5-6 to TRBJ2-2; D uncertain. Germline CDR1 and CDR2: SGHDT and YYEEEE. V lost 0 bases and J lost 6, with 12 bases in between. The CDR3 length is 15 residues. The CDR3 DNA follows: TGTGCCAGCAGCTTGGGACTTTCCGGGTCCGGGGAGCTGTTTTTT. Protein: CASSLGLSGSGELFF.

The chain carries TRBV5-1 and TRBJ2-7; 9 bases map to TRBD2. Per germline, CDR1 SGHRS and CDR2 YFSETQ. Unmatched junction bases numbered 5, after V lost 5 bases and J lost 2 bases. The CDR3 runs to 14 residues. The CDR3 loop reads CASRLSGGAYEQYF. In nucleotides, the CDR3 is TGCGCCAGCAGACTTAGCGGGGGTGCCTACGAGCAGTACTTC.

CDR3 sequence: CASSRDTSAYEQYF. The CDR3 DNA reads as TGCGCCAGCAGCCGGGACACCTCGGCCTACGAGCAGTACTTC. The chain has TRBV5-1 and TRBJ2-7; tentative D call: TRBD1 (6 bases). CDR1 SGHRS and CDR2 YFSETQ come from the germline V gene. Trimming took off 4 bases at V and 2 bases at J, with 13 bases between the two ends. CDR3 size: 14 residues.

The rearrangement links TRBV19 to TRBJ1-2, with 8 bases fitting TRBD1. J was trimmed by 5 bases and V by 7 bases; bases with no gene match: 12. This CDR3 region has 15 residues. Germline CDR1 and CDR2: LNHDA and SQIVND (reference sequence). CDR3 amino acids: CASTQLDRVGYGYTF. In DNA form, the CDR3 reads TGTGCCAGTACCCAATTGGACAGGGTAGGATATGGCTACACCTTC.

The V call is TRBV2, the J call TRBJ2-1; D perhaps matches TRBD2 (6 bases). V was trimmed by 4 bases and J by 6 bases, leaving 13 bases between them. The germline CDR1 and CDR2 sequences are SNHLY and FYNNEI. CDR3 length equals 14 residues. CDR3 loop: CASSGMTSINEQFF. As DNA, the CDR3 is TGTGCCAGCAGTGGCATGACTAGTATCAATGAGCAGTTCTTC.